The present T cell receptor (beta chain) was sequenced within a study of cytomegalovirus exposure and HLA in healthy donors. Samples came from healthy bone marrow donors. Broader study findings: The authors excluded some V segments, including TRBV6-2 and TRBV6-3, as indistinguishable. Later, an analysis found that common viral pathogens appeared to be linked with several of the most significant clusters.

As concerns this clone: Its matching antigen is unknown.

The PCR contained 60 Vbeta and 13 Jbeta primers. Sequencing used immunoSEQ multiplex PCR; TCRdb keeps in-frame clones, though not all of them. The sample lists 180,000 or so clones, approximately 78% occurring once. The germline V gene encodes CDR1 SEHNR and CDR2 FQNEAQ (reference sequence). This CDR3 contains 16 residues. The V segment lost 5 bases and the J segment 5 bases; nucleotides outside the gene matches: 11. The sequence was collected from a woman aged 45-65 years in good health and CMV-seropositive. Sequenced material: PBMCs. This chain connects TRBV7-9 to TRBJ2-5; 10 bases map to TRBD1. Written as DNA, the CDR3 is TGTGCCAGCAGCCGTATGACAGGGGGCAGTTTGGAGACCCAGTACTTC. It specifies CASSRMTGGSLETQYF.